This T cell receptor (beta chain) came from a study of T cells in Graves' hyperthyroidism and ophthalmopathy. Uncontrolled infection, other autoimmune disease, pregnancy or lactation disqualified patients from enrolment. Each diagnosis was grounded in clinical symptoms, serum thyroxine and TRAb, thyroid ultrasound, and orbital computed tomography. Findings and caveats of the study: Model-based prediction identified ophthalmopathy a median about 7 months prior to its onset.

This CDR3 comprises 14 residues. Germline V gives CDR1 SGHVS, CDR2 FQNEAQ. Points on this clonotype: The antigen remains unidentified. This clone may be a read error of a much larger clone one base away.

Amplified TCR beta CDR3 regions came from RNA transcripts. HTBI primers were the set used in a first-round RT-PCR of the TCR CDR3. From the multiplex PCR reads, TCRdb called clonotypes with MiXCR, one entry per CDR3 protein. The table has about 640,000 distinct CDR3 sequences, roughly 15% seen once. Sequencing was carried out using blood. The sequence came from a woman aged 50 to 60 with Graves' ophthalmopathy. The chain recombines TRBV7-8 with TRBJ2-1; TRBD2 aligns across 7 bases. CDR3 sequence: CDSSPPSGYNEQFF. The CDR3 region has the DNA TGTGACAGCAGTCCCCCTAGCGGATACAATGAGCAGTTCTTC.